Below, 19 T cell receptor beta chains from the same sample are listed, as sequenced in a study of metastatic and nonmetastatic thyroid tumors. TCRdb reanalyzed the PCR reads via MiXCR. The table includes approximately 40,000 clones, around 43% detected once. All patients were treatment-naive before thyroid surgery. Input material: tumor tissue. These TCRs come from a male donor with papillary thyroid cancer or a benign thyroid nodule (not recorded which). Some clones in this sample may be carry-over from other donors' samples.

This clone has a single count. The chain is built from TRBV30 and TRBJ1-4; D ambiguous. CDR3 length: 13 residues. Germline CDR1 and CDR2: GTSNPN and SVGIG (reference sequence). V was cut by 0 bases and J by 5 bases, with 7 bases left in between. Written as DNA, the CDR3 is TGTGCCTGGAGTGTCGGCCCCAATGAAAAACTGTTTTTT. It codes for CAWSVGPNEKLFF.

This clone was recorded a few times. This sequence joins TRBV11-2 and TRBJ2-7, with 9 bases fitting TRBD2. CDR3 length equals 15 residues. Germline assignment: CDR1 SGHAT and CDR2 FQNNGV. V was pared by 7 bases and J by 4 bases, with 11 bases of the junction left unmatched. This CDR3 is CASTDSGSDSYEQYF. In DNA, the CDR3 is TGTGCCAGCACCGATAGCGGGAGTGATTCATACGAGCAGTACTTC.

Comment on this clone: A read error may account for a junction end that differs from germline. J is TRBJ2-7 and V is TRBV4-2; the D gene could be TRBD1 or TRBD2 (5 bases each). The germline V gene encodes CDR1 LGHNA and CDR2 YNFKEQ. This CDR3 comprises 15 residues. The CDR3 DNA sequence: TGTGCCAGCGGCCAAGATTGGGGGTTTTCCTACGAGCAGTACTTC. This translates into CASGQDWGFSYEQYF.

The chain employs TRBV27 and TRBJ2-7; D unclear. Trimming cost V 0 bases and J 2 bases, with 11 bases left between them. CDR3 length: 15 residues. Looked up from germline, CDR1 is MNHEY and CDR2 is SMNVEV (reference sequence). CDR3 residues: CASSLSSGLPYEQYF. The CDR3 DNA reads TGTGCCAGCAGTTTATCGTCCGGGCTTCCCTACGAGCAGTACTTC.

This chain connects TRBV6-1 to TRBJ2-6; D gene ambiguous. This CDR3 has 15 residues. Between the trimmed V and J ends, which lost 6 bases and 5 bases, there was a span of 14 bases. The V gene's germline CDR1 is MNHNS and CDR2 SASEGT. The CDR3 DNA sequence: TGTGCCAGCAGGTCCAGCGTTGTTAGGGCCAACGTCCTGACTTTC. This sequence encodes CASRSSVVRANVLTF.

This clone occurred a few times. The rearrangement uses TRBV6-5 and TRBJ2-2, with D perhaps matching TRBD1 or TRBD2 (5 bases each). V was shortened by 4 bases and J by 7 bases, with 10 bases between the two germline ends. CDR3 length equals 13 residues. Germline CDR1 and CDR2: MNHEY and SVGAGI. CDR3 in DNA: TGTGCCAGCAGTTCACGGGGCGGCGGGGAGCTGTTTTTT. Its translation: CASSSRGGGELFF.

The chain uses TRBV20-1 and TRBJ2-1; D remains ambiguous. Germline CDR1 is DFQATT and CDR2 is SNEGSKA (reference sequence). There are 13 residues in the CDR3. This CDR3 is CSASGGSYNEQFF. The CDR3 nucleotides are TGCAGCGCCAGTGGCGGCAGTTACAATGAGCAGTTCTTC.

V gene TRBV6-1 combines with J gene TRBJ1-5, with D possibly TRBD1 on 6 matching bases. The V gene's germline CDR1 is MNHNS and CDR2 SASEGT. CDR3 length equals 15 residues. V dropped 4 bases and J dropped 2 bases, with 12 bases sitting between them. The CDR3: CASSAQGIGNQPQHF. The CDR3 DNA is TGTGCCAGCAGTGCACAGGGTATCGGCAATCAGCCCCAGCATTTT.

This sequence joins TRBV5-8 and TRBJ2-7; D unresolved. Germline V gives CDR1 SGHTS, CDR2 YDEGEE. Deletions cut 0 bases from V and 1 base from J, with 11 bases between. The CDR3 has 15 residues. The CDR3 DNA sequence: TGTGCCAGCAGCTTGGATACGCTAGTGTCCTACGAGCAGTACTTC. Its translation is CASSLDTLVSYEQYF.

The chain links TRBV6-1 to TRBJ1-1; D is unclear. CDR1 and CDR2 (germline): MNHNS, SASEGT. CDR3 length: 12 amino acids. V lost 7 bases and J 6 bases, leaving 12 bases between the germline ends. The CDR3: CASTPSFAEAFF. CDR3 sequence (DNA): TGTGCCAGCACCCCGTCCTTCGCTGAAGCTTTCTTT.

This chain connects TRBV28 to TRBJ1-6; TRBD1 might be the D (6 bases). The CDR3 spans 14 residues. Looked up from germline, CDR1 is MDHEN and CDR2 is SYDVKM. V was clipped by 8 bases and J by 6 bases, with 14 bases between them. The CDR3 nucleotides are TGTGCCAGCTGCCCCCAGGGGTTTAATTCACCCCTCCACTTT. Its protein product is CASCPQGFNSPLHF.

This chain links TRBV5-1 with TRBJ2-2; the match to TRBD1 covers 10 bases. The V and J ends lost 4 bases and 0 bases, in that order; junction bases with no gene match: 3. The CDR3 is made up of 16 amino acids. Germline assignment: CDR1 SGHRS and CDR2 YFSETQ. DNA of the CDR3: TGCGCCAGCAGCCCAGGGACAGGGGCGAACACCGGGGAGCTGTTTTTT. It yields the protein CASSPGTGANTGELFF.

This clone has more than one count but fewer than ten. This sequence joins TRBV10-3 and TRBJ2-7; 7 nucleotides agree with TRBD1. This CDR3 has 15 amino acids. V was pared by 2 bases and J by 2 bases, with 6 bases of the junction left unmatched. Germline V gene lookup returns CDR1 ENHRY and CDR2 SYGVKD. CDR3 sequence reads: CAISEGAGGAYEQYF. CDR3 nucleotides: TGTGCCATCAGTGAGGGGGCAGGGGGAGCCTACGAGCAGTACTTC.

The genes are TRBV20-1 and TRBJ1-5, with 8 bases matching TRBD1. The V gene's germline CDR1 is DFQATT and CDR2 SNEGSKA (reference sequence). This CDR3 is 12 amino acids long. CDR3 region: CSPGQANQPQHF. CDR3 sequence (DNA): TGCAGCCCGGGACAGGCGAATCAGCCCCAGCATTTT.

J is TRBJ1-1 and V is TRBV6-1; D possibly corresponds to TRBD1 (5 bases). This CDR3 contains 14 residues. Trimming removed 10 bases from V and 4 bases from J, with 19 bases in between. The V gene's germline CDR1 is MNHNS and CDR2 SASEGT. The CDR3, as DNA: TGTGCCACCTATCCAGGGCGATGGGGCACTGAAGCTTTCTTT. The encoded protein is CATYPGRWGTEAFF.

The chain recombines TRBV11-2 with TRBJ2-2; 8 bases align to TRBD1. The V segment lost 5 bases and the J segment 7 bases; nucleotides outside the gene matches: 18. The length of the CDR3 is 18 residues. Germline V lookup: CDR1 SGHAT, CDR2 FQNNGV. CDR3 bases: TGTGCCAGCAGCCCTCCCCGACAGGGGTCCACATTTCTCGGGGAGCTGTTTTTT. Translated, it gives CASSPPRQGSTFLGELFF.

The chain links TRBV19 to TRBJ1-1; 7 positions agree with TRBD1. This CDR3 has 13 residues. CDR1 is LNHDA, CDR2 SQIVND, per germline (reference sequence). V shed 3 bases and J 5 bases; nucleotides not matched to a gene: 3. The CDR3 spells CASSMTGRTEAFF. For the CDR3, the DNA is TGTGCCAGTAGTATGACAGGGAGGACTGAAGCTTTCTTT.

The V call is TRBV5-1, the J call TRBJ2-3, with a weak D call TRBD2 (6 bases). Germline assignment: CDR1 SGHRS and CDR2 YFSETQ. The CDR3 totals 14 residues. The V end was cut by 4 bases, the J end by 2 bases, with 11 bases between. This CDR3 reads CASSPGLPTDTQYF. The CDR3 DNA is TGCGCCAGCAGCCCGGGACTTCCCACAGATACGCAGTATTTT. Drawing the rest from reference TRBV5-1 and TRBJ2-3, the complete variable domain is KAGVTQTPRYLIKTRGQQVTLSCSPISGHRSVSWYQQTPGQGLQFLFEYFSETQRNKGNFPGRFSGRQFSNSRSEMNVSTLELGDSALYLCASSPGLPTDTQYFGPGTRLTVL.

The gene calls are TRBV5-1 and TRBJ1-2; TRBD1 agrees at 7 bases. Germline CDR1 reads SGHRS; CDR2 reads YFSETQ. The CDR3 totals 13 residues. With 0 bases clipped from V and 8 bases from J, the junction kept 4 bases outside the gene matches. CDR3 in amino acids: CASSLEGGDGYTF. In DNA, the CDR3 is TGCGCCAGCAGCTTGGAAGGGGGCGACGGCTACACCTTC.